This entry lists 25 T cell receptor beta chains sequenced from one sample in a study of blood T cell repertoires in COVID-19. Data came from immunoSEQ multiplex PCR; TCRdb stores just in-frame clones and leaves some out. The sample shows 140,000 to 150,000 clones, over 75% of them seen only once. Sequenced input: peripheral blood. The receptor set was obtained from a man aged 55 to 70 with active or convalescent COVID-19.

This chain connects TRBV27 to TRBJ1-2; D may be TRBD1 (5 bases). V was clipped by 3 bases and J by 3 bases, with 11 bases between them. Germline V CDR1 and CDR2: MNHEY, SMNVEV (reference sequence). The CDR3 has 14 residues. CDR3 region: CASSLVGGYYGYTF. CDR3 in DNA: TGTGCCAGCAGTTTGGTTGGGGGGTACTATGGCTACACCTTC.

The rearrangement uses TRBV7-3 and TRBJ1-6; D is ambiguous. Germline CDR1 is SGHTA and CDR2 is FQGTGA. Trimming took off 4 bases at V and 8 bases at J, with 9 bases between the two ends. This CDR3 has 13 residues. The CDR3 loop reads CASSSSRDSPLHF. The CDR3 DNA sequence: TGTGCCAGCAGCTCCTCGCGTGATTCACCCCTCCACTTT.

J is TRBJ2-3 and V is TRBV28; 16 bases align to TRBD2. The CDR3 is 18 amino acids. The junction had 6 bases not matched to a gene; V was cut back by 6 bases and J by 0 bases. Germline V gives CDR1 MDHEN, CDR2 SYDVKM. CDR3 in DNA: TGTGCCAGCAGCCAGGGACTAGCGGGAGGGGACAGCACAGATACGCAGTATTTT. Translated, it gives CASSQGLAGGDSTDTQYF.

This rearrangement joins TRBV7-7 to TRBJ2-1, with D possibly TRBD2 on 6 matching bases. The germline V and J ends were trimmed by 1 base and 10 bases, with 11 bases remaining between them. The CDR3 has 13 amino acids. CDR1 is SSHAT, CDR2 FNYEAQ, per germline (reference sequence). The CDR3 spells CASSLDGGDEQFF. The CDR3 coding sequence is TGTGCCAGCAGCTTAGACGGGGGTGACGAGCAGTTCTTC.

The V and J genes are TRBV4-1 and TRBJ2-1; TRBD2 matches at 8 bases. CDR1 is MGHRA and CDR2 is YSYEKL in the germline V gene. V lost 5 bases, J lost 5 bases, and 8 bases stayed unmatched. The CDR3 has 15 residues. The CDR3 DNA is TGCGCCAGCAGCGCACCCACTAGCGGCAACAATGAGCAGTTCTTC. Amino acids: CASSAPTSGNNEQFF.

The rearrangement links TRBV5-1 to TRBJ1-3; D might be TRBD1 (6 bases). Trimming took 2 bases from V and 4 from J, leaving 13 bases between them. Germline V gene sequence: CDR1 SGHRS, CDR2 YFSETQ. The CDR3 covers 15 residues. The CDR3 nucleotides are TGCGCCAGCAGCTTTTCAGGGGCCGCAGGAAACACCATATATTTT. The encoded protein is CASSFSGAAGNTIYF.

This rearrangement joins TRBV11-3 to TRBJ1-3, with 11 bases identical to TRBD1. Germline loops: CDR1 SGHNT, CDR2 YENEEA. Losses at the gene ends were 2 bases for V and 1 base for J; bases not matched to a gene: 1. The CDR3 has 16 residues. The CDR3: CASSLWDRGSGNTIYF. For the CDR3, the DNA is TGTGCCAGCAGCTTATGGGACAGGGGGTCTGGAAACACCATATATTTT.

This chain links TRBV5-1 with TRBJ2-3, with TRBD2 identical over 8 bases. The CDR3 consists of 16 residues. Germline CDR1 is SGHRS and CDR2 is YFSETQ. V shed 1 base, J shed 6 bases, and the junction held 10 bases outside the gene matches. CDR3 amino acids: CASSLRLAGRWDTQYF. The CDR3 DNA follows: TGCGCCAGCAGCTTGAGGCTAGCGGGTCGATGGGATACGCAGTATTTT. The full variable domain, its missing parts supplied by reference TRBV5-1 and TRBJ2-3, is KAGVTQTPRYLIKTRGQQVTLSCSPISGHRSVSWYQQTPGQGLQFLFEYFSETQRNKGNFPGRFSGRQFSNSRSEMNVSTLELGDSALYLCASSLRLAGRWDTQYFGPGTRLTVL.

This clone was picked up one time. V usage is TRBV21-1 and J usage is TRBJ2-6; the table gives TRBD1 as D, unverified against the DNA. TRBV21-1 is labeled a pseudogene. This CDR3 is 19 amino acids long. CDR3 protein: CASSKARTVTISGANVLTF. The CDR3 region has the DNA TGTGCCAGCAGCAAAGCGCGGACAGTCACTATCTCGGGGGCCAACGTCCTGACTTTC.

The gene calls are TRBV12-5 and TRBJ1-2; tentative D call: TRBD1 (6 bases). The germline V gene encodes CDR1 LGHNT and CDR2 FRNRAP. V gave up 6 bases and J gave up 3 bases, with 11 bases separating them. The CDR3 is made up of 13 amino acids. This chain's CDR3 is CASGQGSDYGYTF. Written as DNA, the CDR3 is TGTGCTAGTGGACAGGGTTCGGACTATGGCTACACCTTC.

The sample holds a few counts of this clone. The V call is TRBV5-4, the J call TRBJ2-3; D perhaps matches TRBD1 (5 bases). Germline loops: CDR1 SGHNT, CDR2 YYREEE (reference sequence). There are 13 residues in the CDR3. Trimming took 9 bases from V and 4 from J, leaving 15 bases between them. CDR3 sequence reads: CATRRVGADTQYF. The CDR3, as DNA: TGTGCCACCCGCAGGGTAGGGGCAGATACGCAGTATTTT.

V gene TRBV6-5 combines with J gene TRBJ2-7, with 8 bases lining up with TRBD1. V shed 6 bases and J 1 base; nucleotides not matched to a gene: 8. The CDR3 extends over 15 amino acids. Germline V gene data show CDR1 as MNHEY and CDR2 as SVGAGI. CDR3 coding DNA: TGTGCCAGCAGCCGCCGAACAGGGGGGTCCTACGAGCAGTACTTC. Translation: CASSRRTGGSYEQYF.

V gene TRBV6-6 combines with J gene TRBJ2-1, with TRBD2 matching over 12 bases. This CDR3 has 16 amino acids. V dropped 6 bases and J dropped 2; count of bases not matched to a gene: 5. Germline CDR1 MNHNY, CDR2 SVGAGI (reference sequence). As DNA, the CDR3 is TGTGCCAGCAGAAGGACTAGCGGGACGGCCTACAATGAGCAGTTCTTC. It translates to CASRRTSGTAYNEQFF.

The CDR3 DNA reads TGCGCCAGCAGCTTCTCTAGCGGGAGTAGAGAGACCCAGTACTTC. It codes for CASSFSSGSRETQYF. The V call is TRBV5-1, the J call TRBJ2-5, with TRBD2 identical over 10 bases. V gave up 2 bases and J gave up 4 bases; unmatched junction bases: 5. Germline V gene lookup returns CDR1 SGHRS and CDR2 YFSETQ. This CDR3 has 15 residues.

This chain connects TRBV7-3 to TRBJ2-1; TRBD2 matches 11 bases. Germline loops: CDR1 SGHTA, CDR2 FQGTGA. The CDR3 contains 19 residues. V trimming: 0 bases; J trimming: 3 bases; junction bases outside the gene matches: 10. CDR3 amino acids: CASSLTWPGLAGGYNEQFF. The CDR3, as DNA: TGTGCCAGCAGCTTAACGTGGCCAGGGCTAGCGGGAGGCTACAATGAGCAGTTCTTC.

V and J are TRBV6-2 or TRBV6-3 and TRBJ2-1; 14 bases are shared with TRBD2. V dropped 2 bases and J dropped 10; count of bases not matched to a gene: 10. The CDR3 is 17 amino acids. Germline assignment: CDR1 MNHEY and CDR2 SVGEGT. CDR3 sequence: CASSYRGLAGGAVEQFF. For the CDR3, the DNA is TGTGCCAGCAGTTACCGAGGACTAGCGGGAGGCGCAGTAGAGCAGTTCTTC.

The chain employs TRBV7-3 and TRBJ2-1, with 9 bases identical to TRBD2. There are 15 residues in the CDR3. The germline V gene encodes CDR1 SGHTA and CDR2 FQGTGA. J was trimmed by 10 bases and V by 5 bases; bases with no gene match: 12. CDR3 sequence: CASSPTRSLAGEQFF. CDR3 in DNA: TGTGCCAGCAGCCCGACCAGGAGCCTAGCGGGAGAGCAGTTCTTC.

This chain links TRBV28 with TRBJ2-6; 7 bases align to TRBD1. Germline CDR1 MDHEN, CDR2 SYDVKM. This CDR3 has 16 residues. V lost 3 bases and J lost 2; bases outside the gene matches: 4. The CDR3 reads CASSFVDRTGANVLTF. Written as DNA, the CDR3 is TGTGCCAGCAGTTTTGTGGACAGGACTGGGGCCAACGTCCTGACTTTC.

This clone was seen only a few times. This rearrangement joins TRBV19 to TRBJ2-3, with 7 positions matching TRBD1. Germline-derived CDR1 and CDR2 are LNHDA and SQIVND (reference sequence). The V and J ends lost 5 bases and 4 bases, in that order; junction bases with no gene match: 3. The CDR3 extends over 13 amino acids. The CDR3 loop is CASSVTGADTQYF. The CDR3 bases are TGTGCCAGTAGTGTTACAGGGGCAGATACGCAGTATTTT.

In this sample, this clone turned up once. V and J are TRBV28 and TRBJ1-5; the match to TRBD1 covers 8 bases. Trimming took 7 bases from V and 4 from J; bases not matched to a gene: 12. The length of the CDR3 is 16 residues. Germline CDR1 is MDHEN and CDR2 is SYDVKM. This CDR3 is CASNRGARFWNQPQHF. The CDR3 DNA reads as TGTGCCAGCAACAGGGGGGCGAGATTTTGGAATCAGCCCCAGCATTTT.

V usage is TRBV27 and J usage is TRBJ1-4, with 10 positions matching TRBD1. Trimming cost V 5 bases and J 7 bases; bases outside gene matches: 4. CDR1 MNHEY and CDR2 SMNVEV come from the germline V gene (reference sequence). This CDR3 region has 14 residues. CDR3 sequence reads: CASSIDRGLEKLFF. The CDR3 region has the DNA TGTGCCAGCAGTATAGACAGGGGGCTTGAAAAACTGTTTTTT.

There are a few counts of this clone. The gene calls are TRBV11-3 and TRBJ1-2; 7 bases line up with TRBD1. V was pared by 5 bases and J by 4 bases, with 1 base of the junction left unmatched. The CDR3 has 12 amino acids. Germline CDR1 is SGHNT and CDR2 is YENEEA. The CDR3 DNA is TGTGCCAGCAGCAGACAGGGCTATGGCTACACCTTC. This codes for CASSRQGYGYTF.

This rearrangement joins TRBV6-5 to TRBJ2-1; the match to TRBD2 covers 8 bases. The trim removed 7 bases at V and 6 bases at J, leaving 11 bases unmatched. The germline V gene has CDR1 MNHEY and CDR2 SVGAGI. There are 15 residues in the CDR3. The CDR3 DNA sequence: TGTGCCAGCACAAATGGCGGGAGGAACCTCAATGAGCAGTTCTTC. Translated, it gives CASTNGGRNLNEQFF.

J is TRBJ2-5 and V is TRBV27; TRBD1 matches 7 bases. This CDR3 region has 15 residues. The V segment lost 5 bases and the J segment 5 bases; nucleotides outside the gene matches: 11. CDR1 MNHEY and CDR2 SMNVEV come from the germline V gene (reference sequence). The CDR3 is CASSPDMTGYETQYF. CDR3 DNA: TGTGCCAGCAGTCCCGATATGACAGGGTATGAGACCCAGTACTTC.

This clone turned up a few times. The V call is TRBV30, the J call TRBJ2-7; D unresolved. Trimming shortened V by 2 bases and J by 7 bases, and 15 bases separated the two germline ends. The CDR3 contains 13 residues. The V gene's germline CDR1 is GTSNPN and CDR2 SVGIG (reference sequence). The CDR3 DNA reads TGTGCCTGGAGTTCAGAGGCCTTCGGTGAGCAGTACTTC. As protein: CAWSSEAFGEQYF.